This T cell receptor (beta chain) is from a study of blood T cell repertoires in COVID-19. Study at large: Samples representing acute and convalescent COVID-19 were sourced from the United States, Italy and Spain.

Germline assignment: CDR1 SNHLY and CDR2 FYNNEI. The junction had 0 bases not matched to a gene; V was cut back by 0 bases and J by 6 bases. This CDR3 spans 14 amino acids. Generated by immunoSEQ multiplex PCR, the TCRdb table keeps only in-frame clones and is missing some. The sample has approximately 240,000 clones; about 88% are singletons. The sequenced sample consisted of peripheral blood. The chain couples TRBV2 to TRBJ1-4, with TRBD1 identical over 8 bases. This receptor was identified in a woman in her thirties or forties who had recovered from COVID-19. DNA for the CDR3: TGTGCCAGCAGTGAAGCGACAGGGGATGAAAAACTGTTTTTT. Encoded protein: CASSEATGDEKLFF.